Listed below are T cell receptor beta chains from one sample, sequenced in a study of CD8 T cells in Susac syndrome. A single record per CDR3 protein comes from TCRdb applying MiXCR to the immunoSEQ multiplex PCR reads. The table records around 170,000 distinct CDR3 sequences, 94% of them present only once. Sequenced sample: CD4+ T cells from PBMCs. The origin of the receptors is a human donor with Susac syndrome. Both conserved end residues are part of each CDR3. D genes are given only for firm matches. Clone size is not always given. Where it is, it says once, few, many or a class for expanded clones.

J gene: TRBJ1-6; D gene: .; clone size: .; V gene: TRBV20-1; CDR3 DNA: TGCAGTGCTAGACCGGGACGGAGAACAGGATCACCCCTCCACTTT; CDR3 protein: CSARPGRRTGSPLHF
J gene: TRBJ1-5; D gene: .; clone size: .; V gene: TRBV18; CDR3 DNA: TGTGCCAGCTCACCGACAGACCTTCGGGGGGCCCAGCATTTT; CDR3 protein: CASSPTDLRGAQHF
J gene: TRBJ2-2; D gene: TRBD1; clone size: .; V gene: TRBV4-2; CDR3 DNA: TGTGCCAGCAGCACCCTGGACAGGGGAACCGGGGAGCTGTTTTTT; CDR3 protein: CASSTLDRGTGELFF
J gene: TRBJ2-2; D gene: .; clone size: .; V gene: TRBV9; CDR3 DNA: TGTGCCAGCAGCGTAGGGGGCTTGAACACCGGGGAGCTGTTTTTT; CDR3 protein: CASSVGGLNTGELFF
J gene: TRBJ1-1; D gene: .; clone size: .; V gene: TRBV5-1; CDR3 DNA: TGCGCCAGCAGCTTGAGGCCAAGCCATGACGGGAACACTGAAGCTTTCTTT; CDR3 protein: CASSLRPSHDGNTEAFF
J gene: TRBJ2-7; D gene: .; clone size: once; V gene: TRBV2; CDR3 DNA: TGTGCCAGCAGTGCCTTTAGCGGTCGCTCCTACGAGCAGTACTTC; CDR3 protein: CASSAFSGRSYEQYF
J gene: TRBJ2-3; D gene: TRBD2; clone size: .; V gene: TRBV6-6; CDR3 DNA: TGTGCCAGCAGTAGCGGGGGGGCTGGCACAGATACGCAGTATTTT; CDR3 protein: CASSSGGAGTDTQYF
J gene: TRBJ2-7; D gene: .; clone size: .; V gene: TRBV20-1; CDR3 DNA: TGCAGTGCGAGACGGGGGCCTACCTACGAGCAGTACTTC; CDR3 protein: CSARRGPTYEQYF
J gene: TRBJ2-3; D gene: .; clone size: .; V gene: TRBV5-1; CDR3 DNA: TGCGCCAGCAGCCCCACGCCCGAGGATACGCAGTATTTT; CDR3 protein: CASSPTPEDTQYF
J gene: TRBJ1-6; D gene: .; clone size: .; V gene: TRBV3-1; CDR3 DNA: TGTGCCAGCAGCCAGGGGGAAAATTCACCCCTCCACTTT; CDR3 protein: CASSQGENSPLHF
J gene: TRBJ1-2; D gene: .; clone size: .; V gene: TRBV12-3/TRBV12-4; CDR3 DNA: TGTGCCAGCAGTTTAGGGGACACCTATACGGCTGGCTACACCTTC; CDR3 protein: CASSLGDTYTAGYTF
J gene: TRBJ1-1; D gene: .; clone size: once; V gene: TRBV20-1; CDR3 DNA: TGCAGTGCTACATCGCACGACCAGAATCGAGCTTTCTTT; CDR3 protein: CSATSHDQNRAFF
J gene: TRBJ1-1; D gene: .; clone size: .; V gene: TRBV5-1; CDR3 DNA: TGCGCCAGCAGTCCCAAAGGAATCACTGAAGCTTTCTTT; CDR3 protein: CASSPKGITEAFF
J gene: TRBJ2-7; D gene: TRBD1; clone size: .; V gene: TRBV4-2; CDR3 DNA: TGTGCCAGCAGCCAATGGGGACAGGGCGACGAGCAGTACTTC; CDR3 protein: CASSQWGQGDEQYF
J gene: TRBJ1-1; D gene: .; clone size: .; V gene: TRBV29-1; CDR3 DNA: TGCAGCGTTTCTCCTCGACTGGGACCAAACACTGAAGCTTTCTTT; CDR3 protein: CSVSPRLGPNTEAFF
J gene: TRBJ1-5; D gene: .; clone size: .; V gene: TRBV27; CDR3 DNA: TGTGCCAGCAGACCTAACAGGGAATTGAGCAATCAGCCCCAGCATTTT; CDR3 protein: CASRPNRELSNQPQHF
J gene: TRBJ1-4; D gene: .; clone size: few; V gene: TRBV5-1; CDR3 DNA: TGCGCCAGCAGCTTGGATTTGGAAAAACTGTTTTTT; CDR3 protein: CASSLDLEKLFF